This T cell receptor (beta chain) was recorded in a study of technical replicates of blood from several donors. TCRdb's copy holds only in-frame clones and misses some; the assay was immunoSEQ multiplex PCR. The table records about 100,000 clones, approximately 96% of them present only once. The V gene end was trimmed by 2 bases and the J gene end by 0 bases; junction bases not matched to a gene: 10. This CDR3 contains 16 residues. Germline-derived CDR1 and CDR2 are SQVTM and ANQGSEA. The chain uses TRBV29-1 and TRBJ2-7; TRBD1 agrees at 7 bases. The sample consisted of T cells isolated from PBMCs. The clonotype was recovered from a human donor in good health. CDR3 nucleotides: TGCAGCGTTGAACCCCCCGACAGGGTGAACTCCTACGAGCAGTACTTC. Encoded protein: CSVEPPDRVNSYEQYF.